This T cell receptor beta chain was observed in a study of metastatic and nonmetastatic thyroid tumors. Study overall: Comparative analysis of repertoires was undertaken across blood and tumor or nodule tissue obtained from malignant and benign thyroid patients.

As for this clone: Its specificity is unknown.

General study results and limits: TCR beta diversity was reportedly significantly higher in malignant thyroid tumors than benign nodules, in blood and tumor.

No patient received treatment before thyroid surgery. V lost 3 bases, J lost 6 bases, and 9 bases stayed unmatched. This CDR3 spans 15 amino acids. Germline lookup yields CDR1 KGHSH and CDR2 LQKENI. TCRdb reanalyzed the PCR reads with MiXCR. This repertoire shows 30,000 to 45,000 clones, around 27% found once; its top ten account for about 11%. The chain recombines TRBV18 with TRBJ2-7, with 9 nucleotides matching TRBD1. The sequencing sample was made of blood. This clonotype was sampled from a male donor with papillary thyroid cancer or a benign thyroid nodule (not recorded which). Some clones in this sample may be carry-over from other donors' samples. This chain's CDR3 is CASSPRDRAGGEQYF. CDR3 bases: TGTGCCAGCTCACCCCGGGACAGGGCAGGTGGCGAGCAGTACTTC.